The 12 T cell receptor beta chains below all came from one sample that was sequenced in a study of T cells in Graves' hyperthyroidism and ophthalmopathy. From RNA transcripts, TCR beta CDR3 regions were amplified. Primed by the HTBI set, a first-round RT-PCR was run on the TCR CDR3. TCRdb reanalysed the multiplex PCR reads using MiXCR and keeps one entry per CDR3 protein. The table has around 600,000 distinct CDR3 sequences, approximately 15% seen once; the top ten hold under 15%. The specimen was blood. These receptors were collected from a woman between 50 and 59 years old with Graves' ophthalmopathy.

Regarding this clonotype: A clone one base away is much larger, so this may be a read error. The chain has TRBV12-3 or TRBV12-4 and TRBJ2-1; TRBD2 aligns across 11 bases. The CDR3 is made up of 14 amino acids. The CDR3 DNA follows: TGTGTCAGCAGTACTAGCGGGAGTCTTGGTGAGCAGTTCTTC. Encoded protein: CVSSTSGSLGEQFF.

This clonotype appeared many times. The chain recombines TRBV29-1 with TRBJ1-2; 9 bases align to TRBD1. The V gene's germline CDR1 is SQVTM and CDR2 ANQGSEA. Germline trimming cut 3 bases from V and 5 bases from J; bases unmatched to any gene: 4. The CDR3 has 13 amino acids. CDR3 region: CSVDGTGLYGYTF. The CDR3 DNA reads as TGCAGCGTTGATGGGACAGGGTTATATGGCTACACCTTC.

This clonotype has just a few counts. The chain has TRBV20-1 and TRBJ2-3; no reliable D call. The CDR3 is 15 amino acids. Trimming cost V 6 bases and J 6 bases, with 22 bases left between them. The V gene's germline CDR1 is DFQATT and CDR2 SNEGSKA (reference sequence). In DNA, the CDR3 is TGCAGTGCCACCCCCGAACAGTCAAACTCTGATACGCAGTATTTT. This codes for CSATPEQSNSDTQYF.

Only a few counts were recorded for this clonotype. The gene calls are TRBV15 and TRBJ2-2; maybe TRBD2 (6 bases). CDR1 is LNHNV, CDR2 YYDKDF, per germline (reference sequence). V gave up 3 bases and J gave up 0 bases, with 8 bases separating them. This CDR3 is built from 15 residues. The CDR3 DNA follows: TGTGCCACCAGCAGGGAGGGGTCGAACACCGGGGAGCTGTTTTTT. Translated: CATSREGSNTGELFF.

This clonotype appeared a few times. The chain couples TRBV29-1 to TRBJ1-1; weak D call: TRBD1 (6 bases). The CDR3 totals 14 residues. The ends were cut back, 4 bases at V and 5 bases at J, with 17 bases in the middle. Per germline, CDR1 SQVTM and CDR2 ANQGSEA. CDR3 protein: CSVVWTVSGTEAFF. The CDR3 region has the DNA TGCAGCGTTGTATGGACAGTCTCTGGGACTGAAGCTTTCTTT.

This clonotype was observed at least ten times. This sequence joins TRBV18 and TRBJ1-4; the D gene is possibly TRBD1 (5 bases). Per the germline V gene, CDR1 is KGHSH and CDR2 is LQKENI. This CDR3 has 13 residues. V was shortened by 10 bases and J by 4 bases, with 13 bases between the two germline ends. In DNA, the CDR3 is TGTGCCACGACGGCAGGGCTTAATGAAAAACTGTTTTTT. As protein: CATTAGLNEKLFF.

This clonotype was recorded many times. The CDR3 coding sequence is TGTGCCAGTAGGCCGGTCGACAGACCTTATGGCTACACCTTC. It is translated as CASRPVDRPYGYTF. The chain carries TRBV19 and TRBJ1-2; weak D call: TRBD1 (5 bases). This CDR3 is 14 amino acids long. Per the germline V gene, CDR1 is LNHDA and CDR2 is SQIVND (reference sequence). V dropped 6 bases and J dropped 5 bases, with 16 bases sitting between them. Variable domain in full (rest from reference TRBV19 and TRBJ1-2): DGGITQSPKYLFRKEGQNVTLSCEQNLNHDAMYWYRQDPGQGLRLIYYSQIVNDFQKGDIAEGYSVSREKKESFPLTVTSAQKNPTAFYLCASRPVDRPYGYTFGSGTRLTVV.

This clonotype was observed at least ten times. The V gene is TRBV20-1, the J gene TRBJ2-4, with 9 bases that match TRBD1. V dropped 0 bases and J dropped 6; count of bases not matched to a gene: 9. The CDR3 covers 16 residues. Germline V gives CDR1 DFQATT, CDR2 SNEGSKA (reference sequence). The CDR3 region is CSARDIARQGGNIQYF. DNA of the CDR3: TGCAGTGCTAGAGATATTGCGAGACAGGGGGGAAACATTCAGTACTTC.

This clonotype came up many times. The chain has TRBV12-3 or TRBV12-4 and TRBJ2-5; TRBD2 is a possible D gene (5 bases). The CDR3 contains 15 residues. Trimming cost V 4 bases and J 5 bases, with 17 bases left between them. The DNA of the CDR3 is TGTGCCAGCAGTTCCATGGGCGGGTTTGCGGAGACCCAGTACTTC. It codes for CASSSMGGFAETQYF.

This clonotype was recorded at least ten times. This chain connects TRBV18 to TRBJ2-7, with 7 bases aligning to TRBD2. Germline V gene data show CDR1 as KGHSH and CDR2 as LQKENI. Trimming at V came to 6 bases and at J to 3 bases, leaving 8 bases not matched to a gene. This CDR3 has 14 amino acids. CDR3 sequence reads: CASSHGLVDYEQYF. The CDR3 region has the DNA TGTGCCAGCTCCCACGGACTAGTGGACTACGAGCAGTACTTC.

The chain recombines TRBV7-9 with TRBJ2-3, with D perhaps assigned TRBD1 or TRBD2 (5 bases each). CDR1 and CDR2 from the germline V gene are SEHNR and FQNEAQ (reference sequence). V was trimmed by 0 bases and J by 0 bases, leaving 13 bases between them. The CDR3 totals 17 residues. The CDR3 DNA reads TGTGCCAGCAGCTTAGCGGGGCTAGCCCAGAGCACAGATACGCAGTATTTT. It translates to CASSLAGLAQSTDTQYF.

Comments on this clonotype: A much more abundant neighbour one base away suggests this may be a read error. This chain links TRBV2 with TRBJ1-2; D remains unclear. The CDR3 is 10 amino acids. V was clipped by 6 bases and J by 4 bases, with 3 bases between them. Germline V gives CDR1 SNHLY, CDR2 FYNNEI. The CDR3 loop reads CASRGYGYTF. CDR3 nucleotide sequence: TGTGCCAGCAGGGGCTATGGCTACACCTTC.